Given below is one T cell receptor (beta chain) in context. Antigen unknown. This sample was included in a study of T cell clones after liver transplantation. Looking at the study overall: At least one year of complete immunosuppression withdrawal without enzymes over twice normal defined tolerance. Blood was drawn pre-transplant, before withdrawal, and after full or failed withdrawal. Study-wide results and limits: Low donor cell numbers restricted donor-reactive repertoire measurement in a couple of subjects.

TCRdb keeps only in-frame clones here, not all; method: immunoSEQ multiplex PCR. The data hold tens of thousands of clones, with 75% to 90% observed a single time. The ends lost 5 bases at V and 2 bases at J; junction bases unmatched: 6. CDR3 size: 16 residues. The germline V gene has CDR1 SGDLS and CDR2 YYNGEE. The genes are TRBV9 and TRBJ2-5; 13 positions agree with TRBD2. This TCR was recovered from a human patient who received a liver transplant. Some T cells may be transferred from the graft donor. The starting material was CD4+ T cells from blood, obtained at the 22-month timepoint. The CDR3 DNA reads as TGTGCCAGCAGTTCAGGACTAGCGGGGGTTCAAGAGACCCAGTACTTC. Translated: CASSSGLAGVQETQYF.